This section outlines one TCR beta chain sequence together with its context. The antigen remains unidentified. These data originate in a study of cytomegalovirus exposure and HLA in healthy donors. Study details: In an earlier analysis, almost 120 million unique TCR beta sequences were found from about 190 million T cells. Early on, a data release was issued that held approximately 78 million unique TCRs from HLA-typed donors. Study outcomes and limitations: Later examination showed HLA-associated TCR beta chains had greater clonal expansion than equally common others.

The PCR contained 60 Vbeta and 13 Jbeta primers. Assay: immunoSEQ multiplex PCR; the TCRdb copy retains only in-frame clones and omits some. Of about 120,000 clones listed, about three quarters are singletons. The sample comprised PBMCs. This sequence originates from a woman aged 55-70 years in good health and CMV-seropositive.

The CDR3: CASSLGLAATYEQYF. The CDR3 region has the DNA TGTGCCAGCAGTCTTGGACTAGCGGCTACCTACGAGCAGTACTTC. The chain has TRBV6-1 and TRBJ2-7, with 10 nucleotides matching TRBD2. The germline gives CDR1 MNHNS, CDR2 SASEGT. V lost 5 bases and J lost 2; bases outside the gene matches: 6. There are 15 residues in the CDR3.